This TCR beta chain was sequenced for a study of blood T cell repertoires in COVID-19. Looking at the study overall: The analysed material was cDNA or gDNA that came from T cells, B-cell-depleted T cells, or PBMCs.

The CDR3 length is 15 residues. Germline CDR1 LGHNA, CDR2 YNFKEQ. Trimming pared 3 bases from V and 1 base from J, leaving 12 bases between. The protocol was immunoSEQ multiplex PCR, while the TCRdb copy is restricted to in-frame clones and leaves out a portion. Of some 400,000 clones listed, about 89% are singletons. This chain joins TRBV4-2 and TRBJ2-5; D possibly corresponds to TRBD2 (6 bases). The specimen was peripheral blood. This receptor was identified in a woman in her twenties or thirties with COVID-19, enrolled during active disease. The CDR3 DNA reads as TGTGCCAGCAGCCATGAATTTAGCGGCCAAGAGACCCAGTACTTC. Encoded protein: CASSHEFSGQETQYF.